This TCR beta chain was captured in a study of vaccination effects on CD4 cells after COVID-19. Study context: A median of 72 days separated the second dose and sampling.

Concerning this clone itself: The antigen remains undetermined.

ViraFEST expansion of antigen-specific CD4+ T cells with viral peptide pools preceded sequencing. Once cultured for more than nine days, the cells underwent separation to obtain CD4+ T cells. Vaccination of participants consisted of two doses of either the BNT162b2 or mRNA-1273 vaccine. Testing of the vaccine recipients showed negative nucleocapsid antibodies and no prior SARS-CoV-2 infection. Profiled with immunoSEQ multiplex PCR; TCRdb holds only in-frame clones, not every one. This sample has about 32,000 clones, with 55% to 75% found just once. Sequenced here: CD4+ T cells from PBMCs cultured with HCoV-229E spike peptides, sampled after COVID-19 vaccination. This receptor was taken from a human donor who received a COVID-19 vaccine.

The DNA for the CDR3 is TGCAGCGACGGCAGGGCCCAAGAGACCCAGTACTTC. Translation gives CSDGRAQETQYF. The gene calls are TRBV29-1 and TRBJ2-5, with D possibly TRBD1 on 5 matching bases. Trimming took 7 bases from V and 1 from J, leaving 10 bases between them. Germline CDR1 and CDR2: SQVTM and ANQGSEA. The CDR3 length is 12 residues.